This T cell receptor (beta chain) was observed in a study of response to subunit inactivated influenza vaccine. In TCRdb, the RT-PCR reads were re-called with MiXCR into one record per CDR3 protein. There are a few hundred thousand distinct CDR3 sequences in the sample; approximately 11% occur only once, and roughly 11% lies in the top ten. Trimming took 2 bases from V and 2 from J, leaving 13 bases between them. The CDR3 totals 14 residues. Germline V gene lookup returns CDR1 DFQATT and CDR2 SNEGSKA (reference sequence). These records were also assigned to another study, of T cells expressing NK-cell markers. That paper states: Template switching by 5'RACE with UMIs generated the TCR beta cDNA. Several experiments employed an anti-gamma-delta TCR antibody to confine sorting to alpha-beta TCR T cells. Leadership of the CD3+CD56-NKG2C+ fraction also belonged to these clonotypes in a few donors.

The sequences come from PBMCs from blood, collected on the day of vaccination. The receptor comes from a man aged 50 to 60 who received an inactivated influenza vaccine. V usage is TRBV20-1 and J usage is TRBJ2-7; D gene ambiguous. In DNA form, the CDR3 reads TGCAGTGCTAGACCGGGTTATTCGCCCTACGAGCAGTACTTC. Its protein product is CSARPGYSPYEQYF.